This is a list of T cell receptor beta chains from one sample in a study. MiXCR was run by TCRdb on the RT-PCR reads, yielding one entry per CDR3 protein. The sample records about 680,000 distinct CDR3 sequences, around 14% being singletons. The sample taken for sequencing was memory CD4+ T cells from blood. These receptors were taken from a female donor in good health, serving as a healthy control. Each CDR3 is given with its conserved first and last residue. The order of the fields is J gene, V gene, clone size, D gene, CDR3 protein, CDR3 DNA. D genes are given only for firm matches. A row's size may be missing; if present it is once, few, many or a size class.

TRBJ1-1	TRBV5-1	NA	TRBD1	CASSNGGGQGVAEAFF	TGCGCCAGCAGCAACGGCGGGGGACAGGGGGTCGCTGAAGCTTTCTTT
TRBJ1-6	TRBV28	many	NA	CASSFSESPLHF	TGTGCCAGCAGTTTTTCGGAATCACCCCTCCACTTT
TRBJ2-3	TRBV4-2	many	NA	CATGSSSTDTQYF	TGTGCCACAGGAAGTTCTAGCACAGATACGCAGTATTTT
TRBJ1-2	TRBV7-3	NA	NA	CASSLEAGGAYGYTF	TGTGCCAGCAGCTTAGAAGCAGGAGGAGCCTATGGCTACACCTTC
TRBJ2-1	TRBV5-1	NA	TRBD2	CASSPGLAGMDEQFF	TGCGCCAGCAGCCCCGGACTAGCGGGAATGGATGAGCAGTTCTTC
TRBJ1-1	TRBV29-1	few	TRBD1	CSAWDSSQTEAFF	TGCAGCGCATGGGACAGTTCCCAAACTGAAGCTTTCTTT
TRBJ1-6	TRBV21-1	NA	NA	CAATTGYNSPLHF	TGTGCCGCAACGACAGGGTATAATTCACCCCTCCACTTT
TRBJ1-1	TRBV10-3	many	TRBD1	CAIRETGTEAFF	TGTGCCATCAGGGAGACAGGGACTGAAGCTTTCTTT
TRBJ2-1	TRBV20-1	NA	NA	CSARDPVNEQFF	TGCAGTGCTAGAGACCCAGTCAATGAGCAGTTCTTC
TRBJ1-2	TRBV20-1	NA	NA	CSARDPRTDRYTF	TGCAGTGCTAGAGATCCCCGGACGGATCGCTACACCTTC
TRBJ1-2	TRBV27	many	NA	CASSLSPGAGYGYTF	TGTGCCAGCAGTTTATCCCCAGGGGCGGGCTATGGCTACACCTTC
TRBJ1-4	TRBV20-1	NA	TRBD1	CSARDPQGAGEKLFF	TGCAGTGCTAGAGATCCGCAGGGGGCAGGAGAAAAACTGTTTTTT
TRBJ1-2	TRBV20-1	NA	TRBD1	CSKLRQGNYGYTF	TGCAGTAAATTGAGACAGGGGAACTATGGCTACACCTTC